These 20 T cell receptor beta chains were all obtained from the same sample, sequenced in a study of lymphopenia after photon versus proton radiotherapy (dated by TCRdb to the late 2010s). Preparation of the library involved the immunoSEQ multiplex PCR assay. TCRdb stores this immuneACCESS table with in-frame sequences only. Part of the clones is absent; in the studies checked, under half of the shortfall reflects unresolved V genes, and no reason is known for the rest. The sample table shows 65,000 to 85,000 clones, and under 95% are seen once. The ten largest make up over 2% of the sample. The sequences come from peripheral blood, collected from a patient treated with photon-based radiotherapy. Every receptor here comes from a woman in her 40s with cholangiocarcinoma.

As regards this clone: One junction end disagrees with the germline gene, perhaps due to a read error. The CDR3 DNA is TGTGCCTGGAGTGTGGATTCGGAACGGCCTGACTTC. This encodes CAWSVDSERPDF. This chain connects TRBV30 to TRBJ1-2; D uncertain. This CDR3 has 12 amino acids. Germline-derived CDR1 and CDR2 are GTSNPN and SVGIG (reference sequence).

This clone came up once. The chain joins TRBV21-1 to TRBJ2-5; the table assigns TRBD2, which was not confirmed against the DNA. TRBV21-1 is noted as a pseudogene. This CDR3 has 16 amino acids. The CDR3 DNA follows: TGTGCCAGCAGCAGAATTCCGGGACTAGATCAAGAGACCCAGTACTTC. Translated: CASSRIPGLDQETQYF.

The chain couples TRBV30 to TRBJ1-2; the D gene is possibly TRBD1 (6 bases). This CDR3 has 13 residues. Per germline, CDR1 GTSNPN and CDR2 SVGIG (reference sequence). The ends were cut back, 1 base at V and 4 bases at J, with 10 bases in the middle. As DNA, the CDR3 is TGTGCCTGGAGTGCAGGGGTCCCCTATGGCTACACCTTC. Residues: CAWSAGVPYGYTF.

This chain joins TRBV19 and TRBJ1-1, with D maybe TRBD1 (5 bases). V lost 6 bases and J lost 7, with 15 bases in between. The CDR3 totals 13 residues. Germline values: CDR1 LNHDA, CDR2 SQIVND (reference sequence). CDR3 in amino acids: CASRLELGGEAFF. For the CDR3, the DNA is TGTGCCAGTAGGTTGGAACTTGGGGGTGAAGCTTTCTTT. The entire variable domain, with the rest obtained from reference TRBV19 and TRBJ1-1, is as follows: DGGITQSPKYLFRKEGQNVTLSCEQNLNHDAMYWYRQDPGQGLRLIYYSQIVNDFQKGDIAEGYSVSREKKESFPLTVTSAQKNPTAFYLCASRLELGGEAFFGQGTRLTVV.

The chain has TRBV29-1 and TRBJ2-7; tentatively, D is TRBD2 (7 bases). Germline V lookup: CDR1 SQVTM, CDR2 ANQGSEA. CDR3 size: 12 residues. Trimming removed 3 bases at V and 5 bases at J, with 11 bases between. DNA of the CDR3: TGCAGCGTTGAGGGAGGGGGGGACGAGCAGTACTTC. Translating it yields CSVEGGGDEQYF.

The chain combines TRBV30 with TRBJ1-1, with a weak D call TRBD1 (6 bases). Germline V gene lookup returns CDR1 GTSNPN and CDR2 SVGIG (reference sequence). V gave up 2 bases and J gave up 6 bases, with 13 bases separating them. The CDR3 covers 13 residues. As DNA, the CDR3 is TGTGCCTGGAGTATGGACAGACTCTCTGAAGCTTTCTTT. Translated, it gives CAWSMDRLSEAFF.

The chain carries TRBV2 and TRBJ1-2; 7 positions agree with TRBD1. Germline CDR1 and CDR2: SNHLY and FYNNEI. This CDR3 is 18 amino acids long. J lost 0 bases, V lost 0 bases, and 10 bases had no gene match. CDR3 in DNA: TGTGCCAGCAGTGAAGCGCTTCAGGGTAGGGGGCCTAACTATGGCTACACCTTC. It yields the protein CASSEALQGRGPNYGYTF.

This clone came up once. J is TRBJ2-7 and V is TRBV2, with no clear D. V lost 5 bases and J lost 5, with 10 bases in between. This CDR3 comprises 12 residues. Germline CDR1 SNHLY, CDR2 FYNNEI. For the CDR3, the DNA is TGTGCCAGCAGTCGGCGTTCCGACGAGCAGTACTTC. Translating it yields CASSRRSDEQYF.

CDR3 DNA sequence: TGCGCCAGCAGCCAAATTTGGACAGAAGCCGAGCAGTACTTC. Protein sequence: CASSQIWTEAEQYF. V and J are TRBV4-1 and TRBJ2-7; D is possibly TRBD1 (6 bases). Germline CDR1 reads MGHRA; CDR2 reads YSYEKL. V was trimmed by 2 bases and J by 6 bases, leaving 14 bases between them. This CDR3 is 14 amino acids long.

The chain is built from TRBV2 and TRBJ1-2; 10 bases match TRBD1. After removal of 2 bases from V and 4 bases from J, the junction contained 4 bases not matched to a gene. The CDR3 runs to 15 residues. The germline gives CDR1 SNHLY, CDR2 FYNNEI. CDR3 nucleotide sequence: TGTGCCAGCAGTGAAACTAGGACAGGGGGCTATGGCTACACCTTC. The encoded protein is CASSETRTGGYGYTF.

The gene calls are TRBV30 and TRBJ2-7; 9 nucleotides match TRBD1. This CDR3 is 17 amino acids long. The germline V gene encodes CDR1 GTSNPN and CDR2 SVGIG (reference sequence). The V and J ends lost 0 bases and 3 bases, in that order; junction bases with no gene match: 12. CDR3 protein: CAWSVGGYPGQGYEQYF. The CDR3, as DNA: TGTGCCTGGAGTGTGGGGGGGTATCCGGGACAGGGCTACGAGCAGTACTTC.

This chain uses TRBV28 with TRBJ2-1; 8 nucleotides align to TRBD2. Germline lookup yields CDR1 MDHEN and CDR2 SYDVKM. This CDR3 is 13 amino acids long. V lost 10 bases, J lost 6 bases, and 8 bases stayed unmatched. In nucleotides, the CDR3 is TGTGCCACTCAAGCGGGAGTAGGCAATGAGCAGTTCTTC. Translated, it gives CATQAGVGNEQFF.

This sequence joins TRBV15 and TRBJ2-3, with 10 bases identical to TRBD2. With 1 base clipped from V and 4 bases from J, the junction kept 5 bases outside the gene matches. In germline, CDR1 is LNHNV, CDR2 YYDKDF (reference sequence). This CDR3 has 16 residues. The DNA for the CDR3 is TGTGCCACCAGCAGAGCACTAGCGGGGATAGCAGATACGCAGTATTTT. Amino acid sequence: CATSRALAGIADTQYF.

V is TRBV30 and J is TRBJ2-1, with D uncertain. Trimming cost V 7 bases and J 2 bases, with 12 bases left between them. Germline CDR1 and CDR2: GTSNPN and SVGIG (reference sequence). CDR3 length: 13 residues. The CDR3 protein is CASSRGAYNEQFF. The CDR3 bases are TGTGCCTCCAGCCGAGGAGCCTACAATGAGCAGTTCTTC.

This chain connects TRBV7-9 to TRBJ1-4, with D uncertain. This CDR3 contains 16 residues. Germline V gives CDR1 SEHNR, CDR2 FQNEAQ (reference sequence). Deletions cut 4 bases from V and 8 bases from J, with 20 bases between. The CDR3 nucleotides are TGTGCCAGCAGCTCTACTACACGCCGCTTGTCGGAAAAACTGTTTTTT. The encoded protein is CASSSTTRRLSEKLFF.

The chain couples TRBV5-1 to TRBJ2-5; no clear D gene. This CDR3 has 12 amino acids. Germline CDR1 is SGHRS and CDR2 is YFSETQ. Trimming took off 0 bases at V and 4 bases at J, with 4 bases between the two ends. CDR3 sequence: CASSLDRETQYF. In DNA form, the CDR3 reads TGCGCCAGCAGCTTGGACAGAGAGACCCAGTACTTC.

This chain links TRBV7-9 with TRBJ1-5; unclear D gene. Trimming left V 6 bases short and J 0 bases short, with 6 bases between. This CDR3 has 13 amino acids. Germline V CDR1 and CDR2: SEHNR, FQNEAQ (reference sequence). As DNA, the CDR3 is TGTGCCAGCAGTCTTAATAGCAATCAGCCCCAGCATTTT. This translates into CASSLNSNQPQHF.

The table lists this clone with a few counts. The chain employs TRBV14 and TRBJ1-1; D is uncertain. Trimming shortened V by 0 bases and J by 3 bases, and 11 bases separated the two germline ends. Germline V gene data show CDR1 as SGHDN and CDR2 as FVKESK. CDR3 length: 15 amino acids. CDR3 in amino acids: CASSQDPAGHTEAFF. CDR3 bases: TGTGCCAGCAGCCAAGATCCCGCTGGGCACACTGAAGCTTTCTTT.

This chain joins TRBV30 and TRBJ1-2; maybe TRBD1 (6 bases). The V gene lost 0 bases and the J gene lost 6 bases, with 14 bases spanning the gap. The CDR3 is made up of 14 amino acids. Germline V gene data show CDR1 as GTSNPN and CDR2 as SVGIG (reference sequence). In DNA, the CDR3 is TGTGCCTGGAGTGTACAGGGAGGGTGGGATGGCTACACCTTC. This gives the protein CAWSVQGGWDGYTF.

This chain uses TRBV2 with TRBJ1-1; D perhaps matches TRBD1 (5 bases). From germline, CDR1 is SNHLY and CDR2 FYNNEI. This CDR3 has 15 residues. Trimming took off 3 bases at V and 3 bases at J, with 14 bases between the two ends. CDR3 in amino acids: CASSDFVPGDTEAFF. The CDR3 DNA follows: TGTGCCAGCAGTGATTTCGTCCCGGGGGACACTGAAGCTTTCTTT.